The present entry profiles one T cell receptor beta chain with its context. The sample originates from a study of blood T cell repertoires in COVID-19. Study-level background: Acute and convalescent COVID-19 samples came from the United States, Italy and Spain. The cDNA or gDNA used as material had been derived from T cells, B-cell-depleted T cells, or PBMCs.

The authors' processing: Estimated nucleated cell counts came from reference gene primer amplification. The repertoire was sequenced with immunoSEQ multiplex PCR; TCRdb's copy has only in-frame clones and lacks some. V and J calls and clone size follow that table, whereas D and trimming were derived from the DNA. Found here are about 140,000 clones, 84% of them singletons; the top ten hold 44%. The source of this sequence is a human donor in a cohort sampled during active COVID-19. Specimen: peripheral blood.

CDR3 protein: CASSYASGRLNEQYF. In nucleotides, the CDR3 is TGTGCCAGCAGTTACGCCTCAGGGAGGTTGAACGAGCAGTACTTC. This chain connects TRBV6-5 to TRBJ2-7, with TRBD2 as a possible D gene (6 bases). Trimming pared 2 bases from V and 5 bases from J, leaving 16 bases between. This CDR3 is 15 amino acids long. Per germline, CDR1 MNHEY and CDR2 SVGAGI.